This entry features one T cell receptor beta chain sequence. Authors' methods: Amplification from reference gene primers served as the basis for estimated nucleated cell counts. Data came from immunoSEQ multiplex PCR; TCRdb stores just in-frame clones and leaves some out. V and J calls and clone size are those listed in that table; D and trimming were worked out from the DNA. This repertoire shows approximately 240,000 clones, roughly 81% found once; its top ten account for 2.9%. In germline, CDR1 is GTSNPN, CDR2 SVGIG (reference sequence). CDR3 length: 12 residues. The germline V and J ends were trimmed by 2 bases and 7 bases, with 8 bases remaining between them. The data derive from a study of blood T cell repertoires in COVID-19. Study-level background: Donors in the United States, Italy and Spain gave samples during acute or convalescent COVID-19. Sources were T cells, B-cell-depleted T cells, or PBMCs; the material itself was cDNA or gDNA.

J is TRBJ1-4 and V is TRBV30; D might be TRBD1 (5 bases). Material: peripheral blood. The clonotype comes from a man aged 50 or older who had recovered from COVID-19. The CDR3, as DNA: TGTGCCTGGAGTAAGGGGTCTGAAAAACTGTTTTTT. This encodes CAWSKGSEKLFF.